Listed below are T cell receptor beta chains from one sample, sequenced in a study of T cell responses to AZD1222 COVID-19 vaccine. The assay was immunoSEQ multiplex PCR, and TCRdb's table has in-frame clones only and misses some. The profile shows around 120,000 clones, about nine tenths of them singletons. The sample here was peripheral blood, taken on day 0 of AZD1222 vaccination. These receptors all stem from an adult in good health. CDR3s include the opening cysteine and the closing phenylalanine or tryptophan. D genes are given only for firm matches. Clone size appears in some rows only: once, few, many, or a class for an expanded clone.

abundance | j_gene | d_gene | v_gene | CDR3nt | CDR3aa
. | TRBJ1-2 | . | TRBV4-1 | TGCGCCAGCAGCCAAGATCAAAGGCCAGCCGGCGATGGTGGCTACACCTTC | CASSQDQRPAGDGGYTF
. | TRBJ2-3 | . | TRBV29-1 | TGCAGCGTTGACCTAAGCACAGATACGCAGTATTTT | CSVDLSTDTQYF
. | TRBJ2-1 | TRBD2 | TRBV28 | TGTGCCAGCAGTCCAACCGGGACTAGCGGGAGATGGGATGAGCAGTTCTTC | CASSPTGTSGRWDEQFF
. | TRBJ2-1 | . | TRBV5-4 | TGTGCCAGCAGCTTGTTGGGGGATGAGCAGTTCTTC | CASSLLGDEQFF
. | TRBJ2-5 | TRBD1 | TRBV7-6 | TGTGCCAGCAGCGGGCGGACAGGACTCCAAGAGACCCAGTACTTC | CASSGRTGLQETQYF
. | TRBJ2-1 | TRBD1 | TRBV19 | TGTGCCAGTAGTAGGGACAGCAAAAACTACAATGAGCAGTTCTTC | CASSRDSKNYNEQFF
. | TRBJ1-2 | . | TRBV24-1 | TGTGCCACCAGTGATTCCGGGACAAACAAGGGCTACACCTTC | CATSDSGTNKGYTF
. | TRBJ2-1 | TRBD2 | TRBV28 | TGTGCCAGCAGTGGGGGACTAGCGGGAGTCTACAATGAGCAGTTCTTC | CASSGGLAGVYNEQFF
. | TRBJ1-5 | . | TRBV28 | TGTGCCAGCAGTCCAACGGAGTTTAGCAATCAGCCCCAGCATTTT | CASSPTEFSNQPQHF
. | TRBJ2-7 | . | TRBV3-1/TRBV3-2 | TGTGCCAGCAGCCAATACAGGGCCTACGAGCAGTACTTC | CASSQYRAYEQYF
. | TRBJ1-1 | TRBD1 | TRBV11-2 | TGTGCCAGCAGCTTACTCAGGGGGCGGAGTAGGACTGAAGCTTTCTTT | CASSLLRGRSRTEAFF
. | TRBJ2-7 | TRBD1 | TRBV13 | TGTGCCAGCAGCTTAGAAGTGGGACAGGGCGTTAGATACGAGCAGTACTTC | CASSLEVGQGVRYEQYF
. | TRBJ1-5 | . | TRBV7-9 | TGTGCCAGCAGCTTCCCCGGAGGGGATCAGCCCCAGCATTTT | CASSFPGGDQPQHF
. | TRBJ1-5 | TRBD1 | TRBV2 | TGTGCCAGCAGCTCAGACAGGGTCAATCAGCCCCAGCATTTT | CASSSDRVNQPQHF
few | TRBJ2-7 | . | TRBV5-1 | TGCGCCAGCAGTAACGGGAGAGGGTACGAGCAGTACTTC | CASSNGRGYEQYF
few | TRBJ2-5 | TRBD2 | TRBV3-1/TRBV3-2 | TGTGCCAGCAGCCCGCTAGCGGGAGTACAGGAGACCCAGTACTTC | CASSPLAGVQETQYF
. | TRBJ1-3 | TRBD1 | TRBV28 | TGTGCCAGCAGCCAGGACAGGCGCTTCTCTGGAAACACCATATATTTT | CASSQDRRFSGNTIYF
. | TRBJ2-2 | . | TRBV11-2 | TGTGCCAGCAGCTTAGGGGGGGCAACCGGGGAGCTGTTTTTT | CASSLGGATGELFF
. | TRBJ1-1 | TRBD1 | TRBV28 | TGTGCCAGCAGTAAACAGGGGGCGCGGAACACTGAAGCTTTCTTT | CASSKQGARNTEAFF
. | TRBJ2-1 | . | TRBV7-3 | TGTGCCAGCAGCTTAGGAGCCCGCGGTGAGCAGTTCTTC | CASSLGARGEQFF
. | TRBJ2-1 | . | TRBV6-4 | TGTGCCAGCAGTGACGACGCTAGCGACTACAATGAGCAGTTCTTC | CASSDDASDYNEQFF
. | TRBJ1-2 | . | TRBV2 | TGTGCCAGCAGTGTTAACAGGGATGATGGCTACACCTTC | CASSVNRDDGYTF
once | TRBJ2-4 | . | TRBV6-2/TRBV6-3 | TGTGCCAGCAGTCAGGGCAAAAACATTCAGTACTTC | CASSQGKNIQYF
. | TRBJ2-5 | . | TRBV11-3 | TGTGCCAGCAGCTCCGGATTCCAAGAGACCCAGTACTTC | CASSSGFQETQYF
. | TRBJ2-5 | . | TRBV18 | TGTGCCAGCTCATATCAAGAGACCCAGTACTTC | CASSYQETQYF
. | TRBJ2-2 | . | TRBV14 | TGTGCCAGCAGCCAAGCGAAAGGGTACACCGGGGAGCTGTTTTTT | CASSQAKGYTGELFF
. | TRBJ2-1 | TRBD2 | TRBV30 | TGTGCCTGCAGGACTAGCGCGAACTACAATGAGCAGTTCTTC | CACRTSANYNEQFF
. | TRBJ2-1 | . | TRBV11-2 | TGTGCCAGCAGTATATCGGTGAGCTCCTACAATGAGCAGTTCTTC | CASSISVSSYNEQFF
. | TRBJ1-3 | . | TRBV4-1 | TGCGCCAGCAGCCAAGATTGGTACGGGTTTGGAAACACCATATATTTT | CASSQDWYGFGNTIYF
few | TRBJ2-2 | TRBD1 | TRBV5-1 | TGCGCCAGCAGCTTGAGGGGGCCCCAGAACACCGGGGAGCTGTTTTTT | CASSLRGPQNTGELFF
. | TRBJ1-4 | . | TRBV24-1 | TGTGCCACCAGTGATTTTGGAGAAAAACTGTTTTTT | CATSDFGEKLFF
. | TRBJ2-2 | . | TRBV11-2 | TGTGCCAGCAGCTTAGTCGGGAACGGGGAGCTGTTTTTT | CASSLVGNGELFF
. | TRBJ2-6 | . | TRBV14 | TGTGCCAGCAGCCCCCCCCTTTATCGGGCCAACGTCCTGACTTTC | CASSPPLYRANVLTF
. | TRBJ1-4 | . | TRBV10-3 | TGTGCCATCAGGGGTCACGTAGGGGAAAAACTGTTTTTT | CAIRGHVGEKLFF
. | TRBJ2-7 | . | TRBV15 | TGTGCCACCAGCTTTGCGGGGGCCTCCTACGAGCAGTACTTC | CATSFAGASYEQYF
. | TRBJ2-3 | TRBD1 | TRBV10-3 | TGTGCCATCAGTGAGTCGGGACAGAACACAGATACGCAGTATTTT | CAISESGQNTDTQYF
. | TRBJ1-5 | . | TRBV18 | TGTGCCAGCTCACCACCGTCAGGGGGCAATCAGCCCCAGCATTTT | CASSPPSGGNQPQHF
. | TRBJ2-3 | . | TRBV19 | TGTGCCAGTAGTGGGCGACTGTCGACTAGCACAGATACGCAGTATTTT | CASSGRLSTSTDTQYF
. | TRBJ1-2 | . | TRBV6-5 | TGTGCTAGGCGGGGGGAGCACGGTGGCTACACCTTC | CARRGEHGGYTF
. | TRBJ2-3 | . | TRBV29-1 | TGCAGCGTTGAAGATGGAATAGCGGTTGGAGATACGCAGTATTTT | CSVEDGIAVGDTQYF
. | TRBJ2-7 | . | TRBV5-4 | TGTGCCAGCAGCTTGGGAGGGACGATCTACGAGCAGTACTTC | CASSLGGTIYEQYF
. | TRBJ1-6 | . | TRBV12-3/TRBV12-4 | TGTGCCAGCAGTTTCTCAGGGGCCGGGCTCCACTTT | CASSFSGAGLHF
. | TRBJ2-7 | . | TRBV5-1 | TGCGCCAGCAGCTTCGGACGGAACTACGAGCAGTACTTC | CASSFGRNYEQYF
. | TRBJ2-2 | . | TRBV14 | TGTGCCAGCAGCCCCTTAAGCCCCACCGGGGAGCTGTTTTTT | CASSPLSPTGELFF
. | TRBJ2-6 | . | TRBV7-9 | TGTGCCAGCAGCTTATGGGGGGGCCCGTCCTCTGGGGCCAACGTCCTGACTTTC | CASSLWGGPSSGANVLTF
. | TRBJ1-4 | . | TRBV7-8 | TGTGCCAGCAGCCGCGGGGGGGACAAAGCGTATGAAAAACTGTTTTTT | CASSRGGDKAYEKLFF